One sample yielded the 23 T cell receptor beta chains listed below, sequenced in a study of human T cells and chemical hapten exposure. Via MiXCR, TCRdb re-called the RACE reads, giving one row per CDR3 protein. The sample carries approximately 71,000 distinct CDR3 sequences, 7.5% to 10% recorded once. Time point of the sample: patch test 1, 2 weeks after DPC sensitization. The treatment: therapeutic diphenylcyclopropenone sensitization with weekly scalp DPC. Specimen: whole blood, collected in connection with sensitization to the hapten diphenylcyclopropenone (DPC). These receptors were collected from a woman in her thirties or forties with alopecia areata. Some clones in this sample may be carry-over from other donors' samples.

This clonotype was found a few times. This chain links TRBV11-2 with TRBJ2-3; 12 nucleotides line up with TRBD2. There are 14 residues in the CDR3. From germline, CDR1 is SGHAT and CDR2 FQNNGV. V lost 5 bases to trimming and J lost 7 bases; unmatched junction nucleotides: 4. CDR3 in DNA: TGTGCCAGCAGCGTTGGACTAGCGGGGTATACGCAGTATTTT. Amino acid sequence: CASSVGLAGYTQYF.

In its sample, this clonotype was seen many times. The chain links TRBV3-1 to TRBJ2-1; D perhaps matches TRBD2 (7 bases). The CDR3 has 15 residues. The germline V and J ends were trimmed by 3 bases and 6 bases, with 15 bases remaining between them. Germline V gives CDR1 LGHDT, CDR2 YNNKEL (reference sequence). For the CDR3, the DNA is TGTGCCAGCAGCCAGACTCACGGGGGGCCCAATGAGCAGTTCTTC. It yields the protein CASSQTHGGPNEQFF.

The chain is built from TRBV20-1 and TRBJ2-5; D might be TRBD1 (7 bases). V was cut by 5 bases and J by 2 bases, with 12 bases left in between. Germline CDR1 and CDR2: DFQATT and SNEGSKA (reference sequence). The CDR3 extends over 13 amino acids. The DNA for the CDR3 is TGCAGTGCTCTCCAGGGGGGACAAGAGACCCAGTACTTC. It codes for CSALQGGQETQYF.

This chain uses TRBV2 with TRBJ2-2; D may be TRBD1 (7 bases). The CDR3 totals 16 residues. Germline V gene lookup returns CDR1 SNHLY and CDR2 FYNNEI. Trimming took off 6 bases at V and 6 bases at J, with 20 bases between the two ends. The CDR3 sequence: CASSAQGGGWAGELFF. Written as DNA, the CDR3 is TGTGCCAGCAGCGCCCAGGGGGGCGGTTGGGCCGGGGAGCTGTTTTTT.

As regards this clonotype: A clone one base away is much larger, so this may be a read error. The chain carries TRBV6-5 and TRBJ1-5; 8 bases map to TRBD1. Germline CDR1 and CDR2: MNHEY and SVGAGI. The CDR3 covers 15 residues. In nucleotides, the CDR3 is TGTACCAGCAGTTACTCGACAGGGGATAATCAGCCCCAGCATTTT. Translating gives CTSSYSTGDNQPQHF.

This chain links TRBV30 with TRBJ2-3; the D gene is possibly TRBD2 (5 bases). The CDR3 spans 12 residues. CDR1 is GTSNPN, CDR2 SVGIG, per germline (reference sequence). V lost 0 bases to trimming and J lost 6 bases, with 7 bases between them. DNA for the CDR3: TGTGCCTGGAGTGTGTGGAGGGATACGCAGTATTTT. The encoded protein is CAWSVWRDTQYF.

This rearrangement joins TRBV30 to TRBJ2-1, with D hard to call. The CDR3 is 13 residues long. The V end lost 1 base, the J end lost 3 bases, and 7 bases lay between the germline ends. Germline V gives CDR1 GTSNPN, CDR2 SVGIG (reference sequence). In nucleotides, the CDR3 is TGTGCCTGGAGTGGGTACCTCTACAATGAGCAGTTCTTC. This gives the protein CAWSGYLYNEQFF.

This clonotype was picked up a small number of times. V gene TRBV6-5 combines with J gene TRBJ2-5, with D possibly TRBD2 on 7 matching bases. The V gene's germline CDR1 is MNHEY and CDR2 SVGAGI. The CDR3 consists of 15 residues. The V gene lost 6 bases and the J gene lost 3 bases, with 17 bases spanning the gap. CDR3 sequence: CASSPLEGGEETQYF. The CDR3 DNA reads as TGTGCCAGCAGCCCGCTGGAGGGGGGGGAAGAGACCCAGTACTTC.

A few counts support this clonotype. The CDR3 bases are TGTGCCAGCAGCTTGGCTGGGGGGACAGAAGGTTTAAGAGGTGAAGCTTTCTTT. Translating gives CASSLAGGTEGLRGEAFF. V usage is TRBV5-6 and J usage is TRBJ1-1, with 7 bases that match TRBD1. Losses at the gene ends were 0 bases for V and 7 bases for J; bases not matched to a gene: 18. Germline-derived CDR1 and CDR2 are SGHDT and YYEEEE. The CDR3 consists of 18 residues.

The table lists this clonotype with many counts. This sequence joins TRBV20-1 and TRBJ1-5; maybe TRBD1 (6 bases). There are 15 residues in the CDR3. The germline V gene has CDR1 DFQATT and CDR2 SNEGSKA (reference sequence). V was shortened by 6 bases and J by 5 bases, with 20 bases between the two germline ends. Written as DNA, the CDR3 is TGCAGTGCCGCGCCCCAACAGGGCTGGTATCAGCCCCAGCATTTT. It yields the protein CSAAPQQGWYQPQHF.

Turning to this clonotype: It may be a read error: a sequence one base away is much more abundant. The chain couples TRBV20-1 to TRBJ1-3; D is unclear. CDR3 length: 11 amino acids. Germline CDR1 reads DFQATT; CDR2 reads SNEGSKA (reference sequence). In DNA form, the CDR3 reads TGCAGTGCTACACCTGGAAACACCATAAATTTT. Residues: CSATPGNTINF.

This clonotype was recorded many times. The chain recombines TRBV6-1 with TRBJ1-2; a weak D match, TRBD1 (6 bases). Germline lookup yields CDR1 MNHNS and CDR2 SASEGT. The CDR3 covers 13 residues. The CDR3, as DNA: TGTGCGGGGAGGTCCTCAGGGGATAGTGGCTACACCTTC. This encodes CAGRSSGDSGYTF.

This clonotype was seen many times. The chain links TRBV4-2 to TRBJ1-2; D uncertain. CDR3 length equals 17 residues. Germline-derived CDR1 and CDR2 are LGHNA and YNFKEQ. Trimming left V 3 bases short and J 2 bases short, with 19 bases between. The CDR3 bases are TGTGCCAGCAGCCAGGTCGCATTAAGGGCGGGGAACTATGGCTACACCTTC. This sequence encodes CASSQVALRAGNYGYTF.

This clonotype was observed many times. This chain connects TRBV5-1 to TRBJ2-7; 9 bases are a match to TRBD1. The CDR3 has 14 residues. Unmatched junction bases numbered 4, after V lost 4 bases and J lost 2 bases. The germline V gene encodes CDR1 SGHRS and CDR2 YFSETQ. The CDR3 is CASSRTGDAYEQYF. The CDR3 DNA sequence: TGCGCCAGCAGCAGGACAGGGGACGCCTACGAGCAGTACTTC.

This clonotype was seen repeatedly, ten times or more. V is TRBV6-2 or TRBV6-3 and J is TRBJ2-1; D is perhaps TRBD1 (5 bases). CDR3 length: 11 residues. With 6 bases removed from V and 9 bases from J, the gap between germline ends came to 9 bases. CDR1 MNHEY and CDR2 SVGEGT come from the germline V gene. CDR3 sequence: CASSLGVEQFF. For the CDR3, the DNA is TGTGCCAGCAGCCTAGGGGTTGAGCAGTTCTTC.

This clonotype was counted only a few times. This chain connects TRBV7-2 to TRBJ1-2; D is unresolved. In germline, CDR1 is SGHTA, CDR2 FQGNSA. Trimming took 1 base from V and 5 from J, leaving 14 bases between them. CDR3 length: 15 amino acids. Here the CDR3 reads CASSLEGRSGYGYTF. Written as DNA, the CDR3 is TGTGCCAGCAGCTTAGAGGGCAGGTCTGGGTATGGCTACACCTTC.

This clonotype was found many times. V usage is TRBV5-5 and J usage is TRBJ1-1, with D possibly matching TRBD1 (5 bases). V lost 0 bases and J lost 8, with 8 bases in between. CDR1 is SGHKS and CDR2 is YYEKEE in the germline V gene (reference sequence). The CDR3 is made up of 12 amino acids. In DNA, the CDR3 is TGTGCCAGCAGCTTGGTACCAGGGGAAGCTTTCTTT. This translates into CASSLVPGEAFF.

This clonotype has a count of ten or more. The gene calls are TRBV6-1 and TRBJ2-5; a weak D match, TRBD1 (6 bases). CDR1 is MNHNS, CDR2 SASEGT, per germline. The CDR3 length is 14 residues. Between the trimmed V and J ends, which lost 1 base and 2 bases, there was a span of 8 bases. CDR3 nucleotide sequence: TGTGCCAGCAGTGAAGGGACAGCTCAAGAGACCCAGTACTTC. Residues: CASSEGTAQETQYF.

V and J are TRBV12-3 or TRBV12-4 and TRBJ2-1; tentative D call: TRBD1 (6 bases). V lost 4 bases to trimming and J lost 8 bases, with 18 bases between them. CDR3 length: 15 amino acids. The CDR3, as DNA: TGTGCCAGCAGTTCCAGGGGTATAGGCTTCGATGAGCAGTTCTTC. Its translation is CASSSRGIGFDEQFF.

V and J are TRBV10-3 and TRBJ2-2; D unclear. The germline CDR1 and CDR2 sequences are ENHRY and SYGVKD. The V and J ends lost 2 bases and 9 bases respectively, with 7 bases between them. The CDR3 consists of 12 residues. CDR3 loop: CAISEPARELFF. The CDR3 coding sequence is TGTGCCATCAGTGAGCCAGCGCGGGAGCTGTTTTTT.

This clonotype was detected ten times or more. The V call is TRBV6-2 or TRBV6-3, the J call TRBJ1-1; no clear D gene. The CDR3 is 12 amino acids. From germline, CDR1 is MNHEY and CDR2 SVGEGT. V lost 7 bases and J 3 bases, leaving 9 bases between the germline ends. CDR3 loop: CASNGGYTEAFF. For the CDR3, the DNA is TGTGCCAGCAACGGAGGGTACACTGAAGCTTTCTTT.

V usage is TRBV29-1 and J usage is TRBJ2-7, with 7 nucleotides matching TRBD1. The CDR3 loop spans 14 amino acids. V lost 4 bases to trimming and J lost 0 bases; unmatched junction nucleotides: 6. The germline gives CDR1 SQVTM, CDR2 ANQGSEA. The chain's CDR3 is CSVVGTASSYEQYF. The CDR3 DNA reads TGCAGCGTTGTAGGGACAGCGAGCTCCTACGAGCAGTACTTC.

This clonotype was seen more than once but under ten times. This chain joins TRBV11-2 and TRBJ2-1; D gene ambiguous. This CDR3 spans 13 amino acids. Trimming cost V 1 base and J 7 bases, with 8 bases left between them. Germline V gene lookup returns CDR1 SGHAT and CDR2 FQNNGV. The DNA of the CDR3 is TGTGCCAGCAGCTTAGCCCCAGGTAATGAGCAGTTCTTC. As protein: CASSLAPGNEQFF.